A selection of T cell receptor beta chains follows, all from one sample in a study of blood T cells in healthy people across ages. TCRdb itself ran the 5' RACE reads through MiXCR, one entry per CDR3 protein. The sample has 1,100,000 or so distinct CDR3 sequences, around 45% seen once. The sample taken for sequencing was blood. The source of these receptors is a woman in her sixties in good health. The conserved cysteine and the conserved F or W are not part of the CDR3 here.

cdr3_aa: ASSLGGQGTDTQY; v_call: TRBV28; j_call: TRBJ2-3
cdr3_aa: ASSLSGGTSYNEQF; v_call: TRBV5-1; j_call: TRBJ2-1
cdr3_aa: ASFYETEAF; v_call: TRBV5-1; j_call: TRBJ1-1
cdr3_aa: ASSQGRVGNEQY; v_call: TRBV7-8; j_call: TRBJ2-7
cdr3_aa: SVEVRSCGYT; v_call: TRBV29-1; j_call: TRBJ1-2
cdr3_aa: ASKGSYNSPLH; v_call: TRBV27; j_call: TRBJ1-6
cdr3_aa: ASSPTQGLAVNEQF; v_call: TRBV18; j_call: TRBJ2-1
cdr3_aa: ASSLGQGITYEQY; v_call: TRBV27; j_call: TRBJ2-7
cdr3_aa: ASSPARGNPSETQY; v_call: TRBV5-1; j_call: TRBJ2-5
cdr3_aa: ASSFPAGASTDTQY; v_call: TRBV6-2/TRBV6-3; j_call: TRBJ2-3
cdr3_aa: ASRRQGLLYEQY; v_call: TRBV6-1; j_call: TRBJ2-7
cdr3_aa: SVEIGQGGETQY; v_call: TRBV29-1; j_call: NA
cdr3_aa: ASRGTSNEQF; v_call: TRBV6-5; j_call: TRBJ2-1
cdr3_aa: SVEDPPYGYT; v_call: TRBV29-1; j_call: TRBJ1-2
cdr3_aa: ATSPTGTGDIQY; v_call: TRBV15; j_call: TRBJ2-4
cdr3_aa: SVKRQGRTDTQY; v_call: TRBV29-1; j_call: TRBJ2-3
cdr3_aa: ASSPSVGADTQY; v_call: TRBV18; j_call: TRBJ2-3
cdr3_aa: AISDDLAAYNEQF; v_call: TRBV10-3; j_call: TRBJ2-1
cdr3_aa: ASSPKSPGGYEQY; v_call: TRBV18; j_call: TRBJ2-7
cdr3_aa: SVGRADTDTQY; v_call: TRBV29-1; j_call: TRBJ2-3
cdr3_aa: ASSQRLAGLETQY; v_call: TRBV4-1; j_call: TRBJ2-5
cdr3_aa: ASSPYRRAGVYEQY; v_call: TRBV9; j_call: TRBJ2-7
cdr3_aa: ASTDDRVDNEQF; v_call: TRBV7-9; j_call: TRBJ2-1
cdr3_aa: ASSRLAGSWNRETQY; v_call: TRBV21-1; j_call: TRBJ2-5
cdr3_aa: ASSYWGVTSNTEAF; v_call: TRBV7-2; j_call: TRBJ1-1
cdr3_aa: ASSWTSGIYNEQF; v_call: TRBV7-2; j_call: TRBJ2-1
cdr3_aa: ASSKDRDIANYGYT; v_call: TRBV28; j_call: TRBJ1-2
cdr3_aa: ATSRMEGPNEQF; v_call: TRBV15; j_call: TRBJ2-1
cdr3_aa: ASSVSARPSYEQY; v_call: TRBV9; j_call: TRBJ2-7
cdr3_aa: ASTPGVASAFYEQY; v_call: TRBV6-5; j_call: TRBJ2-7
cdr3_aa: ASNVAPLLNEQF; v_call: TRBV27; j_call: TRBJ2-1
cdr3_aa: ASSSLWGGEETQY; v_call: TRBV11-2; j_call: TRBJ2-5
cdr3_aa: SVEGRTLGGYT; v_call: TRBV29-1; j_call: TRBJ1-2
cdr3_aa: ASSLGTSQQF; v_call: TRBV7-9; j_call: TRBJ2-1
cdr3_aa: ASTSPQGRADTQY; v_call: TRBV12-3/TRBV12-4; j_call: TRBJ2-3
cdr3_aa: ASSLAVRDNEQF; v_call: TRBV5-1; j_call: TRBJ2-1
cdr3_aa: ASSSSSRLTDKGDEQY; v_call: TRBV5-1; j_call: TRBJ2-7
cdr3_aa: ASSLYRGRSTDTQY; v_call: TRBV28; j_call: TRBJ2-3
cdr3_aa: ATSSDRQYNEQY; v_call: TRBV15; j_call: NA
cdr3_aa: ASSLALVPTDTQY; v_call: TRBV28; j_call: TRBJ2-3
cdr3_aa: ASSVELDRDSGELF; v_call: TRBV9; j_call: TRBJ2-2
cdr3_aa: ASPYGKRYEQY; v_call: TRBV5-1; j_call: TRBJ2-7
cdr3_aa: ASSSLQGADDIQY; v_call: TRBV6-2/TRBV6-3; j_call: TRBJ2-4
cdr3_aa: SANREGRNEQF; v_call: TRBV20-1; j_call: TRBJ2-1
cdr3_aa: SVGDRLEAF; v_call: TRBV29-1; j_call: TRBJ1-1
cdr3_aa: ASSQGPAGDTQY; v_call: TRBV14; j_call: TRBJ2-3
cdr3_aa: ASSQDRGLLFYGYT; v_call: TRBV4-2; j_call: TRBJ1-2
cdr3_aa: ASSPGSGAFYYGGYYEQY; v_call: TRBV7-2; j_call: NA
cdr3_aa: ASTEGAGPNEKLF; v_call: TRBV25-1; j_call: TRBJ1-4
cdr3_aa: ASSLQHGELF; v_call: TRBV7-3; j_call: TRBJ2-2
cdr3_aa: SAMKLTEAF; v_call: TRBV20-1; j_call: TRBJ1-1
cdr3_aa: ASSLGRRGPYNEQF; v_call: TRBV12-3/TRBV12-4; j_call: TRBJ2-1
cdr3_aa: ASSRDSLMGEQY; v_call: TRBV7-6; j_call: TRBJ2-5
cdr3_aa: ASSTVEYPQGEQF; v_call: TRBV9; j_call: TRBJ2-1
cdr3_aa: ASSLRPDTYEQY; v_call: TRBV5-1; j_call: TRBJ2-7